The present TCR beta chain was sequenced within a study of shared clonotypes between healthy human individuals (dated by TCRdb to about 2020). Regarding the study in general: The cohort comprised a couple of women and a few men aged 18 to 49 years. To estimate repertoire size and how much clonotype sharing occurs between individuals, the study deeply sequenced the blood TCR repertoires of several healthy adults. To increase sequencing depth and limit assay-specific biases, TCR repertoire library preparation and sequencing were carried out by different laboratories using diverse techniques. Leukapheresis yielded between about 0.9 and 10 billion PBMCs per donor.

Donors were healthy HIV-negative adults with no recently reported acute infections or vaccinations. Every donor was a Caucasian adult living in Nashville, Tennessee, USA. For unsorted samples, about 90 million PBMCs were counted, and genomic DNA was extracted using the QIAamp DNA Blood Mini kit. Blood was collected by leukapheresis, and PBMCs were isolated by Ficoll-Histopaque density gradient centrifugation and then cryopreserved in liquid nitrogen vapor phase. The research as a whole found: Because the study included a small number of donors, the genetic and exposure-history diversity represented was limited. Pairwise subsampling led to the expectation that sequencing depth would affect the degree of clonotype sharing among donors. Sampling was restricted to blood, and TCR repertoires in tissues likely differ from the TCR repertoires found in blood.

V is cut by 3 bases and J by 9 bases, and the space between the germline ends is 8 bases. The germline V gene sets CDR1 to SQVTM and CDR2 to ANQGSEA. The CDR3 sequence holds 10 residues, the cysteine and phenylalanine included. The DNA shown is the 30-base CDR3, in frame from base 1. About this clone itself: Its specific antigen is unknown. Base qualities are not provided; no much larger clone lies one nucleotide away.

TCR CDR3 regions were amplified from genomic DNA by multiplex PCR using the deep immunoSEQ assay. Genomic DNA extracted from each cell subset was distributed evenly over all wells of several immunoSEQ 96-well plates, and each plate served as one replicate. For unsorted PBMC, each replicate PCR was loaded with approximately 330 ng genomic DNA, equivalent to roughly 33,000 T cell genomes. Unsorted PBMC genomic DNA was sequenced across ten immunoSEQ deep assay plates. Purified libraries were measured with a Qubit 3.0 fluorometer, size-checked on a Bioanalyzer 2100, and measured again with the KAPA Library Quantification kit. Every immunoSEQ 96-well plate was sequenced on a dedicated single-read 150-cycle Illumina NextSeq 550 flow cell. For the original study's pipeline: Because only junctional sequences without quality scores were contained in the immunoSEQ output, filtering matching that applied to full-length reads could not be performed. Sequences were annotated with PyIR, a Python wrapper for IgBLAST v1.9, and V/J genes and CDR3 were assigned using IMGT germline references. Reads were removed for weak V/J assignments (E-value above 1e-6), missing CDR3, stop codons, out-of-frame junctions, or ambiguous translated residues. V3J clonotypes were defined as sequences sharing the same inferred V gene, J gene, and CDR3 amino acid sequence. To compute the percentage overlap between repertoires, the number of shared unique clonotypes was divided by the size of the smaller repertoire. Three approaches were used to assess repertoire richness: RTK rarefaction, the Chao1 estimator, and Recon v2.1 estimates of unobserved clonotypes. TCRdb holds this immuneACCESS table with in-frame rearrangements only. Some clones are missing; in checked studies, unresolved V genes explain under half, and the rest has no known cause. The V and J calls and clone size were taken over from that table, and D and trimming were inferred from the DNA. In all, the sample holds 520,000 or so clones, and 79% of those were seen once. Under 15% of the sample comes from the top ten.

The sequence came from a woman aged 40 to 50 in good health. Some clones in this sample may be carry-over from other donors' samples. The sample was PBMCs. The chain is made from TRBV29-1 and TRBJ1-2, with an unclear D gene assignment. DNA sequence: TGCAGCGTTGACGGCGGGCGCTACACCTTC. Protein translation: CSVDGGRYTF.